These 5 T cell receptor beta chains were sequenced from one sample in a study of blood T cell repertoires in COVID-19. Profiled with immunoSEQ multiplex PCR; TCRdb holds only in-frame clones, not every one. This sample carries some 97,000 clones, just over 85% of them seen once, and the ten largest clones take about 4.6%. Sequencing input: peripheral blood. The receptors here all came from a human donor in a cohort sampled during active COVID-19.

This clone was observed a few times. The chain uses TRBV4-1 and TRBJ2-7, with a tentative D call TRBD2 (6 bases). Trimming shortened V by 0 bases and J by 7 bases, and 16 bases separated the two germline ends. Germline-derived CDR1 and CDR2 are MGHRA and YSYEKL. This CDR3 spans 15 amino acids. The CDR3 spells CASSQDLGGLREQYF. The CDR3 DNA reads TGCGCCAGCAGCCAAGATCTGGGGGGACTTCGGGAGCAGTACTTC.

This sequence joins TRBV9 and TRBJ1-3, with D uncertain. Trimming removed 5 bases at V and 0 bases at J, with 12 bases between. Germline assignment: CDR1 SGDLS and CDR2 YYNGEE. The CDR3 is 15 amino acids. The CDR3 sequence: CASSLSLSSGNTIYF. CDR3 nucleotide sequence: TGTGCCAGCAGTCTTAGCCTTAGCTCTGGAAACACCATATATTTT.

J is TRBJ2-7 and V is TRBV7-2; 12 bases are a match to TRBD2. V lost 2 bases to trimming and J lost 6 bases; unmatched junction nucleotides: 5. In germline, CDR1 is SGHTA, CDR2 FQGNSA. CDR3 length equals 15 residues. The CDR3 here is CASSLKASGRAEQYF. For the CDR3, the DNA is TGTGCCAGCAGCTTAAAAGCTAGCGGGAGGGCCGAGCAGTACTTC. Together with reference TRBV7-2 and TRBJ2-7, the CDR3 gives the full variable domain: GAGVSQSPSNKVTEKGKDVELRCDPISGHTALYWYRQSLGQGLEFLIYFQGNSAPDKSGLPSDRFSAERTGGSVSTLTIQRTQQEDSAVYLCASSLKASGRAEQYFGPGTRLTVT.

This chain links TRBV30 with TRBJ2-3; the D gene is possibly TRBD2 (5 bases). V was shortened by 5 bases and J by 1 base, with 10 bases between the two germline ends. Germline CDR1 and CDR2: GTSNPN and SVGIG (reference sequence). The CDR3 consists of 13 residues. CDR3 residues: CAWGRAGTDTQYF. CDR3 in DNA: TGTGCCTGGGGCCGAGCGGGCACAGATACGCAGTATTTT.

J is TRBJ2-7 and V is TRBV5-1, with 10 bases identical to TRBD2. Germline assignment: CDR1 SGHRS and CDR2 YFSETQ. CDR3 length: 14 amino acids. V lost 1 base to trimming and J lost 7 bases; unmatched junction nucleotides: 5. CDR3 in DNA: TGCGCCAGCAGCTTGATAGCGGGAGGACGGGAGCAGTACTTC. Protein product: CASSLIAGGREQYF.